The 17 T cell receptor beta chains given below trace back to one sample, sequenced in a study of blood T cell repertoires in COVID-19. Sequenced by immunoSEQ multiplex PCR; TCRdb stores in-frame clones only, minus some. The sample has around 190,000 clones, 80% to 90% seen once. Sequenced material: peripheral blood. The receptors were sampled from a woman older than 75 with acute or convalescent COVID-19.

This clone was seen only once. This rearrangement joins TRBV5-5 to TRBJ1-6; no clear D. Germline V gives CDR1 SGHKS, CDR2 YYEKEE (reference sequence). The CDR3 is 13 amino acids. V was clipped by 2 bases and J by 9 bases, with 9 bases between them. CDR3 in DNA: TGTGCCAGCAGCTTTCTCGCGGTTTCACCCCTCCACTTT. This encodes CASSFLAVSPLHF.

The chain is built from TRBV27 and TRBJ1-4; D not resolved. The CDR3 runs to 13 residues. V was trimmed by 4 bases and J by 8 bases, leaving 11 bases between them. Germline V lookup: CDR1 MNHEY, CDR2 SMNVEV (reference sequence). As DNA, the CDR3 is TGTGCCAGCAGTTATCTGGAGCACGAAAAACTGTTTTTT. Its protein product is CASSYLEHEKLFF. Combining the CDR3 with reference TRBV27 and TRBJ1-4 gives the whole variable domain EAQVTQNPRYLITVTGKKLTVTCSQNMNHEYMSWYRQDPGLGLRQIYYSMNVEVTDKGDVPEGYKVSRKEKRNFPLILESPSPNQTSLYFCASSYLEHEKLFFGSGTQLSVL.

This sequence joins TRBV18 and TRBJ1-2; D is possibly TRBD1 (6 bases). Trimming removed 6 bases at V and 2 bases at J, with 13 bases between. This CDR3 has 14 residues. Per the germline V gene, CDR1 is KGHSH and CDR2 is LQKENI. CDR3 sequence: CASSVTGINYGYTF. DNA for the CDR3: TGTGCCAGCTCGGTGACAGGAATCAACTATGGCTACACCTTC.

This rearrangement joins TRBV28 to TRBJ1-2; 8 nucleotides match TRBD1. V lost 5 bases and J lost 13; bases outside the gene matches: 15. CDR1 and CDR2 from the germline V gene are MDHEN and SYDVKM. The length of the CDR3 is 14 residues. CDR3 sequence (DNA): TGTGCCAGCAGTCCGCCCATTGGACAGGGAATCTCCACCTTC. As protein: CASSPPIGQGISTF.

This clone came up a few times. The V gene is TRBV9, the J gene TRBJ2-3; a weak D match, TRBD2 (6 bases). Germline values: CDR1 SGDLS, CDR2 YYNGEE. The CDR3 extends over 14 amino acids. V lost 2 bases to trimming and J lost 5 bases, with 12 bases between them. The CDR3 nucleotides are TGTGCCAGCAGCGTGCGGGCGGAGGGAGATACGCAGTATTTT. The encoded protein is CASSVRAEGDTQYF.

The chain employs TRBV25-1 and TRBJ2-7, with 9 bases matching TRBD2. The CDR3 covers 14 residues. Germline values: CDR1 MGHDK, CDR2 SYGVNS. V lost 6 bases, J lost 2 bases, and 5 bases stayed unmatched. CDR3 loop: CASSRSGSTYEQYF. CDR3 bases: TGTGCCAGCAGCCGTAGCGGGAGCACCTACGAGCAGTACTTC.

The chain couples TRBV4-1 to TRBJ1-2; maybe TRBD1 (6 bases). V lost 4 bases and J 0 bases, leaving 12 bases between the germline ends. Germline values: CDR1 MGHRA, CDR2 YSYEKL. The CDR3 loop spans 15 amino acids. CDR3 DNA sequence: TGCGCCAGCAGCCGGGGGCTTGGACCTAACTATGGCTACACCTTC. Amino acids: CASSRGLGPNYGYTF.

This clone was found once. The chain joins TRBV29-1 to TRBJ1-1; D is unclear. The germline V and J ends were trimmed by 5 bases and 4 bases, with 11 bases remaining between them. The CDR3 loop spans 12 amino acids. In germline, CDR1 is SQVTM, CDR2 ANQGSEA. The CDR3 DNA follows: TGCAGCGTTTCTGCAGGTGGCACTGAAGCTTTCTTT. It translates to CSVSAGGTEAFF.

The CDR3 DNA reads as TGTGCCAGCAGCCTAAGCTTGGGCACAGCTGAAAAACTGTTTTTT. Its protein product is CASSLSLGTAEKLFF. V is TRBV7-2 and J is TRBJ1-4, with D uncertain. In germline, CDR1 is SGHTA, CDR2 FQGNSA. The CDR3 is 15 amino acids. Trimming took off 5 bases at V and 7 bases at J, with 17 bases between the two ends.

The chain has TRBV2 and TRBJ2-5; TRBD2 aligns across 14 bases. Germline CDR1 is SNHLY and CDR2 is FYNNEI. V shed 3 bases and J 7 bases; nucleotides not matched to a gene: 4. The CDR3 runs 15 residues. The CDR3 spells CASSETSGRARTQYF. CDR3 nucleotide sequence: TGTGCCAGCAGTGAGACTAGCGGGAGGGCTCGGACCCAGTACTTC. The full variable domain, its missing parts supplied by reference TRBV2 and TRBJ2-5, is EPEVTQTPSHQVTQMGQEVILRCVPISNHLYFYWYRQILGQKVEFLVSFYNNEISEKSEIFDDQFSVERPDGSNFTLKIRSTKLEDSAMYFCASSETSGRARTQYFGPGTRLLVL.

In this sample, this clone turned up a few times. The rearrangement joins TRBV18 to TRBJ1-4; no firm D call. V lost 0 bases to trimming and J lost 8 bases, with 7 bases between them. This CDR3 is 13 amino acids long. The germline CDR1 and CDR2 sequences are KGHSH and LQKENI. Here the CDR3 DNA reads TGTGCCAGCTCACCACCTCCGGGGGAAAAACTGTTTTTT. Amino acid sequence: CASSPPPGEKLFF.

The genes are TRBV24-1 and TRBJ2-1, with D perhaps matching TRBD2 (6 bases). Germline V gene lookup returns CDR1 KGHDR and CDR2 SFDVKD. V dropped 5 bases and J dropped 2 bases, with 18 bases sitting between them. The CDR3 extends over 17 amino acids. The DNA of the CDR3 is TGTGCCACCAGTGGGTCGCCTAGCGAGAGTCCCTACAATGAGCAGTTCTTC. Encoded protein: CATSGSPSESPYNEQFF.

This chain uses TRBV9 with TRBJ1-1, with D uncertain. The CDR3 loop spans 13 amino acids. The V end lost 0 bases, the J end lost 1 base, and 4 bases lay between the germline ends. Germline V lookup: CDR1 SGDLS, CDR2 YYNGEE. The CDR3 DNA follows: TGTGCCAGCAGCGTAGCAGAGAACACTGAAGCTTTCTTT. Encoded protein: CASSVAENTEAFF. Combining the CDR3 with reference TRBV9 and TRBJ1-1 gives the whole variable domain DSGVTQTPKHLITATGQRVTLRCSPRSGDLSVYWYQQSLDQGLQFLIQYYNGEERAKGNILERFSAQQFPDLHSELNLSSLELGDSALYFCASSVAENTEAFFGQGTRLTVV.

The V gene is TRBV7-9, the J gene TRBJ2-5, with TRBD2 matching 10 bases. The CDR3 has 15 amino acids. Losses at the gene ends were 5 bases for V and 3 bases for J; bases not matched to a gene: 6. CDR1 is SEHNR and CDR2 is FQNEAQ in the germline V gene (reference sequence). The CDR3 sequence is CASSPHLAGEETQYF. The CDR3 DNA reads as TGTGCCAGCAGCCCCCACCTAGCGGGAGAAGAGACCCAGTACTTC.

The chain couples TRBV12-3 or TRBV12-4 to TRBJ1-1; TRBD1 matches 7 bases. V lost 6 bases and J lost 8; bases outside the gene matches: 9. The CDR3 length is 13 residues. The CDR3 loop reads CASSRRQGVEAFF. The CDR3 region has the DNA TGTGCCAGCAGCCGCAGACAGGGAGTCGAAGCTTTCTTT.

The chain employs TRBV4-3 and TRBJ2-3; 9 bases fit TRBD2. With V trimmed by 2 bases and J by 0 bases, 15 bases remained unmatched. The CDR3 sequence is 20 residues long. CDR1 is LGHNA and CDR2 is YSLEER in the germline V gene. CDR3 loop: CASSQIIAGELITSTDTQYF. In DNA form, the CDR3 reads TGCGCCAGCAGCCAAATCATAGCGGGAGAGCTTATCACTAGCACAGATACGCAGTATTTT.

The V call is TRBV15, the J call TRBJ2-5; possibly TRBD1 for D (6 bases). The CDR3 spans 15 residues. V gave up 3 bases and J gave up 0 bases, with 11 bases separating them. CDR1 and CDR2 (germline): LNHNV, YYDKDF (reference sequence). The DNA for the CDR3 is TGTGCCACCAGCAGGGGGACACTGTACCAAGAGACCCAGTACTTC. This gives the protein CATSRGTLYQETQYF. Supplemented by reference TRBV15 and TRBJ2-5, the full variable domain reads DAMVIQNPRYQVTQFGKPVTLSCSQTLNHNVMYWYQQKSSQAPKLLFHYYDKDFNNEADTPDNFQSRRPNTSFCFLDIRSPGLGDTAMYLCATSRGTLYQETQYFGPGTRLLVL.